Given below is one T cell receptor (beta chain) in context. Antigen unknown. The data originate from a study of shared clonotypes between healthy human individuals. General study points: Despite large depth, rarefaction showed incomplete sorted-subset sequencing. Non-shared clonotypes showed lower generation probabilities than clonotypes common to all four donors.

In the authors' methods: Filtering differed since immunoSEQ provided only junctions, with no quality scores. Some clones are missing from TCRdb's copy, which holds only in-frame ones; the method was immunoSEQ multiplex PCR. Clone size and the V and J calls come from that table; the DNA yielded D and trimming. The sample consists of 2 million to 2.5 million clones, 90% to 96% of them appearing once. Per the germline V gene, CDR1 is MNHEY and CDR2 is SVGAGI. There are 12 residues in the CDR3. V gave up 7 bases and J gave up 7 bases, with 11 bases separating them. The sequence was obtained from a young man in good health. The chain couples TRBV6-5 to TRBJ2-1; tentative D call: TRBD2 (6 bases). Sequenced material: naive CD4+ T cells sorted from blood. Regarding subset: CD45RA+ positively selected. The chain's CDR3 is CASTGRGNEQFF. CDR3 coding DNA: TGTGCCAGCACGGGGCGGGGAAATGAGCAGTTCTTC.